This TCR beta chain was captured in a study of T cell responses to AZD1222 COVID-19 vaccine. Only in-frame clones appear in the TCRdb table, and some are missing; sequencing was by immunoSEQ multiplex PCR. The sample holds roughly 84,000 clones, around 88% seen once. Note on this clone: Its specificity is unknown.

Study-wide findings and caveats: Variant regions that are unmutated are reportedly the target of nearly half of spike-specific TCRs. CD4 TCRs linked to vaccination spanned spike, dominating at 160-218 and 743-854.

Pooling was applied to second doses at about 4 or about 12 weeks. The CDR3 spans 16 residues. The germline V and J ends were trimmed by 1 base and 3 bases, with 16 bases remaining between them. Germline V gene lookup returns CDR1 MNHEY and CDR2 SVGEGT. The sequencing used peripheral blood, collected 28 days after the second AZD1222 dose. This receptor was taken from an adult who received the AZD1222 COVID-19 vaccine. J is TRBJ2-7 and V is TRBV6-2 or TRBV6-3; the D is unclear. CDR3 coding DNA: TGTGCCAGCAGTTACTTACCCGAACTGCCTTACTACGAGCAGTACTTC. Protein sequence: CASSYLPELPYYEQYF.